The rows below give T cell receptor beta chains drawn from one sample of a study of cytomegalovirus exposure and HLA in healthy donors. Clones were read by immunoSEQ multiplex PCR, and TCRdb kept only the in-frame ones, dropping some. The sample records 100,000 to 150,000 clones, about 80% being singletons. The sample was PBMCs. Receptors were obtained from a woman aged 45-59 years in good health and CMV-seropositive. Each CDR3 is given with its conserved first and last residue. Fields, in order: D gene, V gene, J gene, clone size, CDR3 DNA, CDR3 protein. A D gene is named only where the DNA matches it firmly. Rows may omit the clone size; those that give it use once, few, many or a size class.

D gene: .; V gene: TRBV7-8; J gene: TRBJ2-7; clone size: once; CDR3 DNA: TGTGCCAGCAGCTTGTATAGTCGTACCTACGAGCAGTACTTC; CDR3 protein: CASSLYSRTYEQYF
D gene: .; V gene: TRBV21-1; J gene: TRBJ2-7; clone size: .; CDR3 DNA: TGTGCCAGCAGCAATGAGTGGTACGAGCAGTACTTC; CDR3 protein: CASSNEWYEQYF
D gene: TRBD1; V gene: TRBV2; J gene: TRBJ1-2; clone size: .; CDR3 DNA: TGTGCCAGCAGTCAGCTGACAGGGAACTATGGCTACACCTTC; CDR3 protein: CASSQLTGNYGYTF
D gene: TRBD1; V gene: TRBV5-8; J gene: TRBJ2-7; clone size: .; CDR3 DNA: TGTGCCAGCAGCTTGGAAAGGTTGGGACAGGGAAATTACGAGCAGTACTTC; CDR3 protein: CASSLERLGQGNYEQYF
D gene: TRBD1; V gene: TRBV6-6; J gene: TRBJ1-2; clone size: few; CDR3 DNA: TGTGCCAGCAGTTATTCGGACAGGGCCTATGGCTACACCTTC; CDR3 protein: CASSYSDRAYGYTF
D gene: TRBD2; V gene: TRBV4-2; J gene: TRBJ2-1; clone size: .; CDR3 DNA: TGTGCCAGCAGCCAAGGTGTGCCGGCGGGGGGGCCCTACAATGAGCAGTTCTTC; CDR3 protein: CASSQGVPAGGPYNEQFF
D gene: .; V gene: TRBV6-5; J gene: TRBJ2-7; clone size: .; CDR3 DNA: TGTGCCAGCAGTTATACCCCGACTAGCTACGAGCAGTACTTC; CDR3 protein: CASSYTPTSYEQYF
D gene: .; V gene: TRBV4-3; J gene: TRBJ2-7; clone size: .; CDR3 DNA: TGCGCCAGCAGCCAAGGGGACTTCGACTCCTACGAGCAGTACTTC; CDR3 protein: CASSQGDFDSYEQYF
D gene: TRBD1; V gene: TRBV19; J gene: TRBJ1-4; clone size: .; CDR3 DNA: TGTGCCAGTAGTATGGGACAGGGGGGCGAAAAACTGTTTTTT; CDR3 protein: CASSMGQGGEKLFF
D gene: .; V gene: TRBV6-5; J gene: TRBJ1-1; clone size: .; CDR3 DNA: TGTGCCAGCAGCCAGATTCTGAACACTGAAGCTTTCTTT; CDR3 protein: CASSQILNTEAFF
D gene: .; V gene: TRBV14; J gene: TRBJ2-7; clone size: .; CDR3 DNA: TGTGCCAGCAGCCAAGGAGGGTACGAGCAGTACTTC; CDR3 protein: CASSQGGYEQYF
D gene: TRBD2; V gene: TRBV5-1; J gene: TRBJ2-1; clone size: few; CDR3 DNA: TGCGCCAGCAGCTACGGGACTAGAGAATACAATGAGCAGTTCTTC; CDR3 protein: CASSYGTREYNEQFF
D gene: TRBD2; V gene: TRBV6-5; J gene: TRBJ2-3; clone size: .; CDR3 DNA: TGTGCCAGCAGTTTCGGGACTAGGGGCCAAGATACGCAGTATTTT; CDR3 protein: CASSFGTRGQDTQYF
D gene: .; V gene: TRBV5-6; J gene: TRBJ2-5; clone size: few; CDR3 DNA: TGTGCCAGCAGCTTGTGGCGGCGGGTCGAAGAGACCCAGTACTTC; CDR3 protein: CASSLWRRVEETQYF
D gene: .; V gene: TRBV2; J gene: TRBJ1-1; clone size: .; CDR3 DNA: TGTGCCAGCAGTCCCGCGGCGATGAACACTGAAGCTTTCTTT; CDR3 protein: CASSPAAMNTEAFF
D gene: TRBD1; V gene: TRBV7-2; J gene: TRBJ1-2; clone size: .; CDR3 DNA: TGTGCCAGCAGCTTAGACAGGGGGTTTTATGGCTACACCTTC; CDR3 protein: CASSLDRGFYGYTF
D gene: .; V gene: TRBV6-1; J gene: TRBJ2-2; clone size: .; CDR3 DNA: TGTGCCAGCAGGGTGGGGCAGGGGACCACCGGGGAGCTGTTTTTT; CDR3 protein: CASRVGQGTTGELFF
D gene: .; V gene: TRBV6-1; J gene: TRBJ1-2; clone size: .; CDR3 DNA: TGTGCCAGCAGTGAAGGCGTAGGGGGTTATGGCTACACCTTC; CDR3 protein: CASSEGVGGYGYTF